The source of this T cell receptor (beta chain) is a study of CD8 T cells in Susac syndrome. The authors reverse transcribed about 0.5 to 1 ug RNA with random hexamers. TCRdb ran MiXCR on the immunoSEQ multiplex PCR reads and lists one entry per CDR3 protein. The repertoire includes 180,000 or so distinct CDR3 sequences, 85% to 95% of them detected once, and about 0.095% sits in the top ten. This CDR3 is built from 14 residues. The ends were cut back, 6 bases at V and 7 bases at J, with 19 bases in the middle. Germline V gives CDR1 SQVTM, CDR2 ANQGSEA. This rearrangement joins TRBV29-1 to TRBJ2-1; no clear D. The sequencing sample was made of CD4+ T cells from PBMCs. The clonotype comes from a human donor in good health. The CDR3 DNA reads TGCAGCGTCTCCCCCTTGTACGAAGGGAATGAGCAGTTCTTC. Amino acid sequence: CSVSPLYEGNEQFF.